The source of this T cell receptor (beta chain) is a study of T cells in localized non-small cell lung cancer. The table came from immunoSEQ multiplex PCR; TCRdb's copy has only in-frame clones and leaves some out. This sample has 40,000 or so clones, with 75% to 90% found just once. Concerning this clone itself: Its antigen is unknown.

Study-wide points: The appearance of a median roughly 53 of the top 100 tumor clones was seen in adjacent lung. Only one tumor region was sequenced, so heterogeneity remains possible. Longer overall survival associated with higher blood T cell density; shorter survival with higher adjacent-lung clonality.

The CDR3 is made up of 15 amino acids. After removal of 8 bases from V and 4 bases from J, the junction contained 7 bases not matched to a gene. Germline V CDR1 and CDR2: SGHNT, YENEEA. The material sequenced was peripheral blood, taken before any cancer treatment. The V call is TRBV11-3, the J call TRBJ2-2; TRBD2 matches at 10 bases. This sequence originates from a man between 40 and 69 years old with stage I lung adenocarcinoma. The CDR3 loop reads CASSLAGAATGELFF. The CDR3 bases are TGTGCCAGCTCTCTAGCGGGAGCCGCCACCGGGGAGCTGTTTTTT.